A selection of T cell receptor beta chains follows, all from one sample in a study of control samples from healthy donors and cancer patients. Produced via immunoSEQ multiplex PCR; TCRdb's table is partial and in-frame only. Among 120,000 or so clones listed, more than 75% were seen once. Source material: blood. The receptor set was obtained from a man aged 40-49 years in good health. The CDR3 runs from the conserved cysteine through the conserved F or W. The D gene is left open where the match is weak. Clone sizes are given selectively: once, few, many, or a class where the clone is expanded.

D gene,clone size,V gene,J gene,CDR3 protein,CDR3 DNA
TRBD2,few,TRBV9,TRBJ2-4,CASSPEEGGPSIQYF,TGTGCCAGCAGCCCAGAGGAGGGAGGGCCTTCCATTCAGTACTTC
-,-,TRBV14,TRBJ2-5,CASSKSRAGTQYF,TGTGCCAGCAGCAAAAGCCGTGCGGGGACCCAGTACTTC
-,-,TRBV10-3,TRBJ1-1,CAIRDVTEAFF,TGTGCCATCAGGGACGTCACTGAAGCTTTCTTT
-,-,TRBV30,TRBJ2-6,CAYQQGSWANVLTF,TGTGCCTACCAACAGGGATCCTGGGCCAACGTCCTGACTTTC
-,-,TRBV3-1/TRBV3-2,TRBJ2-3,CASSHSAGTDTQYF,TGTGCCAGCAGCCATTCCGCGGGGACAGATACGCAGTATTTT
-,-,TRBV5-6,TRBJ1-1,CASRGHRAAEAFF,TGTGCCAGCAGGGGTCACAGGGCCGCTGAAGCTTTCTTT
TRBD1,-,TRBV7-9,TRBJ2-7,CASSLDRGYEQYF,TGTGCCAGCAGCTTAGACAGGGGCTACGAGCAGTACTTC
-,-,TRBV14,TRBJ2-4,CASSQVNIQYF,TGTGCCAGCAGCCAAGTCAACATTCAGTACTTC
-,-,TRBV6-5,TRBJ1-6,CASSYSKAALDSPLHF,TGTGCCAGCAGTTACTCGAAGGCGGCGTTGGATTCACCCCTCCACTTT
-,-,TRBV4-1,TRBJ2-7,CASSHLMLYEQYF,TGCGCCAGCAGCCACCTGATGCTCTACGAGCAGTACTTC
TRBD1,-,TRBV6-5,TRBJ1-4,CASSYSGTVNEKLFF,TGTGCCAGCAGTTACTCGGGGACAGTAAATGAAAAACTGTTTTTT
-,-,TRBV6-6,TRBJ1-6,CASSYSDNSPLHF,TGTGCCAGCAGTTACAGTGACAATTCACCCCTCCACTTT
-,-,TRBV6-5,TRBJ1-1,CASSWGGASTEAFF,TGTGCCAGCAGTTGGGGAGGGGCGAGCACTGAAGCTTTCTTT
-,-,TRBV24-1,TRBJ1-2,CATSQHSYGYTF,TGTGCCACCAGCCAACATTCGTATGGCTACACCTTC
-,-,TRBV24-1,TRBJ2-5,CATSDGSQETQYF,TGTGCCACCAGTGACGGGTCACAAGAGACCCAGTACTTC
TRBD2,-,TRBV6-1,TRBJ2-2,CASSELAGGPGELFF,TGTGCCAGCAGTGAACTAGCGGGGGGGCCCGGGGAGCTGTTTTTT
-,-,TRBV4-3,TRBJ2-2,CASRLVGDTGELFF,TGCGCCAGCAGATTAGTAGGAGACACCGGGGAGCTGTTTTTT
-,few,TRBV28,TRBJ1-5,CASSLFGTKGGQPQHF,TGTGCCAGCAGTTTATTCGGGACAAAAGGGGGTCAGCCCCAGCATTTT
TRBD1,-,TRBV4-3,TRBJ1-4,CASSQGRGNEKLFF,TGCGCCAGCAGCCAAGGCAGGGGGAATGAAAAACTGTTTTTT
-,once,TRBV13,TRBJ1-1,CASSLVQETFTEAFF,TGTGCCAGCAGCTTAGTTCAGGAAACCTTCACTGAAGCTTTCTTT
-,-,TRBV7-2,TRBJ1-3,CASSTLGGFGNTIYF,TGTGCCAGCAGCACCTTGGGTGGGTTCGGAAACACCATATATTTT
-,-,TRBV24-1,TRBJ1-2,CATSDYDGYTF,TGTGCCACCAGTGATTACGATGGCTACACCTTC
-,-,TRBV4-1,TRBJ1-2,CASSLPGGAHYGYTF,TGCGCCAGCAGCCTCCCGGGGGGGGCACACTATGGCTACACCTTC
TRBD2,-,TRBV19,TRBJ2-1,CASTPSGPYNEQFF,TGTGCCAGTACCCCTAGCGGGCCCTACAATGAGCAGTTCTTC
TRBD1,-,TRBV12-3/TRBV12-4,TRBJ2-1,CASSWGQNNEQFF,TGTGCCAGCAGTTGGGGACAGAACAATGAGCAGTTCTTC
TRBD1,-,TRBV9,TRBJ2-3,CASSPRQGGTDTQYF,TGTGCCAGCAGCCCTCGACAGGGGGGCACAGATACGCAGTATTTT
-,-,TRBV12-3/TRBV12-4,TRBJ1-1,CASSSTTGDRAFF,TGTGCCAGCAGTTCCACAACGGGGGATAGAGCTTTCTTT
TRBD2,-,TRBV6-2/TRBV6-3,TRBJ2-1,CASSYVGGVSEQFF,TGTGCCAGCAGTTACGTGGGGGGGGTCAGTGAGCAGTTCTTC
TRBD2,once,TRBV2,TRBJ2-5,CARLKLTSGNQETQYF,TGTGCCAGACTTAAACTGACTAGCGGGAACCAAGAGACCCAGTACTTC
-,-,TRBV10-3,TRBJ2-7,CAISAGASYEQYF,TGTGCCATCAGTGCGGGGGCCTCCTACGAGCAGTACTTC
-,-,TRBV7-9,TRBJ2-7,CASSLSPFYEQYF,TGTGCCAGCAGCTTGAGCCCATTCTACGAGCAGTACTTC
-,-,TRBV27,TRBJ1-6,CASSLGRRPSPLHF,TGTGCCAGCAGTTTAGGGCGGAGACCTTCACCCCTCCACTTT
-,-,TRBV5-6,TRBJ1-2,CASSPGRNYNYGYTF,TGTGCCAGCAGCCCGGGACGGAACTATAACTATGGCTACACCTTC
-,once,TRBV9,TRBJ2-3,CASSVAGAPTSTDTQYF,TGTGCCAGCAGCGTAGCGGGGGCCCCGACTAGCACAGATACGCAGTATTTT
-,-,TRBV3-1/TRBV3-2,TRBJ1-1,CASSQGARPEAFF,TGTGCCAGCAGCCAAGGGGCGCGCCCTGAAGCTTTCTTT
TRBD1,-,TRBV9,TRBJ2-3,CASSARGQGSTDTQYF,TGTGCCAGCAGCGCTCGGGGACAGGGTAGCACAGATACGCAGTATTTT
-,-,TRBV12-3/TRBV12-4,TRBJ2-3,CASSLERGTQYF,TGTGCCAGCAGTTTAGAGAGGGGGACGCAGTATTTT
TRBD2,-,TRBV10-1,TRBJ2-1,CASSGPGGNEQFF,TGCGCCAGCAGTGGGCCGGGAGGCAATGAGCAGTTCTTC
-,-,TRBV5-1,TRBJ2-5,CASSSKETQYF,TGCGCCAGCAGCTCCAAAGAGACCCAGTACTTC
-,-,TRBV4-1,TRBJ1-3,CASSQGERQFGNTIYF,TGCGCCAGCAGCCAAGGAGAAAGGCAATTTGGAAACACCATATATTTT
-,-,TRBV4-3,TRBJ1-4,CASSRKQGWANEKLFF,TGCGCCAGCAGCCGGAAACAGGGATGGGCTAATGAAAAACTGTTTTTT
-,few,TRBV25-1,TRBJ1-2,CASRSTGLYGYTF,TGTGCCAGCAGATCGACAGGTCTCTATGGCTACACCTTC
-,-,TRBV2,TRBJ1-2,CASSGGRANYGYTF,TGTGCCAGCAGTGGGGGTCGGGCTAACTATGGCTACACCTTC
-,-,TRBV2,TRBJ1-1,CASSDLIRSTSEAFF,TGTGCCAGCAGTGATTTAATCAGGAGCACTTCTGAAGCTTTCTTT
-,-,TRBV2,TRBJ2-2,CASSARKLTGELFF,TGTGCCAGCAGTGCCAGAAAATTAACCGGGGAGCTGTTTTTT
-,-,TRBV25-1,TRBJ1-2,CASSAGTYYGYTF,TGTGCCAGCAGTGCTGGGACTTACTATGGCTACACCTTC
-,-,TRBV18,TRBJ1-5,CASSPGEGLYQPQHF,TGTGCCAGCTCACCCGGGGAAGGATTATATCAGCCCCAGCATTTT
-,-,TRBV2,TRBJ1-5,CASTAGDQPQHF,TGTGCCAGCACCGCGGGGGATCAGCCCCAGCATTTT
-,many,TRBV5-5,TRBJ1-4,CASSLSFGQFNEKLFF,TGTGCCAGCAGCCTCTCCTTCGGGCAGTTTAATGAAAAACTGTTTTTT
TRBD2,once,TRBV7-9,TRBJ2-7,CASSLSGVKGHEQYF,TGTGCCAGCAGCTTGAGCGGGGTAAAGGGCCACGAGCAGTACTTC
-,-,TRBV11-3,TRBJ1-6,CASTLGADYNSPLHF,TGTGCCAGCACGCTGGGGGCAGATTATAATTCACCCCTCCACTTT